This T cell receptor beta chain was identified in a study of shared clonotypes between healthy human individuals. Turning to the study itself: Every donor yielded three CD4 naive, three CD4 memory, two CD8 naive and one CD8 memory plate.

Assay used: immunoSEQ multiplex PCR; TCRdb lists only in-frame clones, some missing. The sample records roughly 1,800,000 clones, roughly 95% being singletons. CD8 cells classed as naive were CD45RO-negative and positively selected for CCR7, excluding terminally differentiated effector memory CD45RA+ cells. This clone was seen only once. In germline, CDR1 is MNHEY, CDR2 SVGAGI. This CDR3 is 13 amino acids long. V was cut by 5 bases and J by 5 bases, with 12 bases left in between. The specimen was naive CD8+ T cells sorted from blood. The source of this sequence is a young man in good health. This chain links TRBV6-5 with TRBJ1-1, with a weak D call TRBD1 (5 bases). CDR3 sequence: CASSQTAGTEAFF. The CDR3 nucleotides are TGTGCCAGCAGTCAGACAGCCGGGACTGAAGCTTTCTTT.